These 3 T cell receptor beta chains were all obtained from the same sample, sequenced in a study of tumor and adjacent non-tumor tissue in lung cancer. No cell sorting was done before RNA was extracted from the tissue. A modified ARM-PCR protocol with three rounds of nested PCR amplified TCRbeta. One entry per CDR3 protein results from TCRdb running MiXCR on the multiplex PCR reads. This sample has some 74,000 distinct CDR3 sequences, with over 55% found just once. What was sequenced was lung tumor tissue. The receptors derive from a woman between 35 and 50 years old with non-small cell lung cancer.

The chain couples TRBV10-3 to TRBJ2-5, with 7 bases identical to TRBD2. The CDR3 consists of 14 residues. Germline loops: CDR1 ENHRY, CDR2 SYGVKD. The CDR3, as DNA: TGTATCATCAGTGAGCGAGGACTAGAAGAGACCCAGTACTTC. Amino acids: CIISERGLEETQYF.

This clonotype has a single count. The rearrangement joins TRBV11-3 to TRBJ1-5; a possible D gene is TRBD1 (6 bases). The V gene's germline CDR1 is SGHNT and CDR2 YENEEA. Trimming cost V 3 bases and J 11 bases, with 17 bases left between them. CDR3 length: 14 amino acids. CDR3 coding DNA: TGTGCCAGCAGCTTTTCACAGGGTGGCCAGGCCCAGCATTTT. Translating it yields CASSFSQGGQAQHF.

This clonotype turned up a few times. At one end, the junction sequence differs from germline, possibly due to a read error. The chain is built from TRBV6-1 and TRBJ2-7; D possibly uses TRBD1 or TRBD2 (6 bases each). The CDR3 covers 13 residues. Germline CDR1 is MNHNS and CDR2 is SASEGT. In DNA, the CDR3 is TGTGCCAGCGGTGAGGGGGGTGTCCACGAGCAGTACTTC. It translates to CASGEGGVHEQYF.